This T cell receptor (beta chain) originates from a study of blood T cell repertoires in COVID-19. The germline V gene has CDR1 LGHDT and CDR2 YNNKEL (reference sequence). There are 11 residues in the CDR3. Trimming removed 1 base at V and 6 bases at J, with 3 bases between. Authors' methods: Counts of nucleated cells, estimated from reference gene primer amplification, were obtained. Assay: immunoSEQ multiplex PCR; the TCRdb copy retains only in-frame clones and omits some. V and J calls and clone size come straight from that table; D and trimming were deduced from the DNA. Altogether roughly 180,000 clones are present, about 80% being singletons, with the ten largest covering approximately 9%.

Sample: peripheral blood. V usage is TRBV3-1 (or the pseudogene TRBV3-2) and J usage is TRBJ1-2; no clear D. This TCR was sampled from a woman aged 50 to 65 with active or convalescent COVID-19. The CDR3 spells CASSQGHGYTF. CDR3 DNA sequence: TGTGCCAGCAGCCAAGGGCATGGCTACACCTTC.